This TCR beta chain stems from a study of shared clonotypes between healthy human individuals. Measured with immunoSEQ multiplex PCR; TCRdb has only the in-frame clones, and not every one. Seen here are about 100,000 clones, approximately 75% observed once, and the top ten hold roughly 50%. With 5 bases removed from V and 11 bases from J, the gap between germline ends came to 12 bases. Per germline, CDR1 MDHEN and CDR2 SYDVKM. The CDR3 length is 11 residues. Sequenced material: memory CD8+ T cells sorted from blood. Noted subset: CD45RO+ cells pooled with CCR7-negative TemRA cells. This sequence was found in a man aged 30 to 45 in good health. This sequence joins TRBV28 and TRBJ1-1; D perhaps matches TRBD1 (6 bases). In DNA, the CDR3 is TGTGCCAGCAGTCCAAACCAGGGGGCTTTCTTT. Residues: CASSPNQGAFF.